One and the same sample provided the 17 T cell receptor beta chains below, sequenced in a study of blood T cells in healthy people across ages. For the second PCR, which ran for about 6 to 11 cycles, a sample-barcoded 5' primer and a J-beta primer mix were used. TCRdb used MiXCR to reprocess the 5' RACE reads, holding one entry per CDR3 protein. The data hold hundreds of thousands of distinct CDR3 sequences, with around 21% observed a single time. Material for sequencing was blood. The receptors were gathered from a man in his 70s in good health.

The rearrangement uses TRBV5-1 and TRBJ1-1, with TRBD1 matching 7 bases. Losses at the gene ends were 3 bases for V and 4 bases for J; bases not matched to a gene: 6. The CDR3 totals 14 residues. Germline V gene data show CDR1 as SGHRS and CDR2 as YFSETQ. The CDR3 is CASSSLDRATEAFF. The CDR3 DNA follows: TGCGCCAGCAGCTCCCTCGACAGGGCCACTGAAGCTTTCTTT.

This clonotype is a singleton in its sample. This chain uses TRBV6-5 with TRBJ2-3; TRBD2 agrees at 8 bases. The CDR3 consists of 15 residues. V was clipped by 6 bases and J by 1 base; unmatched bases: 6. Germline CDR1 reads MNHEY; CDR2 reads SVGAGI. The CDR3 sequence: CASRLSGIGTDTQYF. The CDR3 DNA follows: TGTGCCAGCAGGCTTAGCGGGATCGGCACAGATACGCAGTATTTT.

This clonotype was seen ten or more times. The V call is TRBV12-3 or TRBV12-4, the J call TRBJ2-1, with unresolved D. Trimming took 2 bases from V and 9 from J, leaving 14 bases between them. The CDR3 consists of 14 residues. The CDR3 DNA reads TGTGCCAGCAGTTTACAGCATTCCCTCCCTGAGCAGTTCTTC. This translates into CASSLQHSLPEQFF.

The sample holds many counts of this clonotype. The gene calls are TRBV10-3 and TRBJ2-3, with 10 bases fitting TRBD2. The length of the CDR3 is 16 residues. The germline gives CDR1 ENHRY, CDR2 SYGVKD. Unmatched junction bases numbered 3, after V lost 2 bases and J lost 1 base. As DNA, the CDR3 is TGTGCCATCAGTGAGGCCGGGACTAGCGGCACAGATACGCAGTATTTT. It translates to CAISEAGTSGTDTQYF.

The CDR3 loop reads CASSLRTSSYEQYF. DNA of the CDR3: TGTGCCAGCAGCCTTCGGACAAGCTCCTACGAGCAGTACTTC. This chain links TRBV3-1 with TRBJ2-5; D possibly corresponds to TRBD1 (5 bases). The J call may be wrong; the DNA end is better matched by TRBJ2-7. Germline CDR1 LGHDT, CDR2 YNNKEL (reference sequence). The CDR3 is 14 residues long.

The sample holds a few counts of this clonotype. The chain links TRBV6-5 to TRBJ2-2, with D possibly TRBD2 on 6 matching bases. This CDR3 spans 14 amino acids. CDR1 and CDR2 (germline): MNHEY, SVGAGI. Trimming took 5 bases from V and 8 from J, leaving 15 bases between them. The CDR3 loop is CASSLGLPSGELFF. CDR3 DNA: TGTGCCAGCAGTCTGGGACTCCCTTCGGGGGAGCTGTTTTTT.

This clonotype was detected a few times. The chain joins TRBV28 to TRBJ1-2; D might be TRBD1 (5 bases). This CDR3 is built from 11 residues. The V and J ends lost 5 bases and 8 bases respectively, with 9 bases between them. CDR1 and CDR2 (germline): MDHEN, SYDVKM. In DNA, the CDR3 is TGTGCCAGCAGTAACAGGCTCGGCTACACCTTC. It codes for CASSNRLGYTF.

In its sample, this clonotype was seen a few times. The chain recombines TRBV12-3 or TRBV12-4 with TRBJ2-5; D not certain. The J call is doubtful: the DNA matches TRBJ2-7 better. The CDR3 is 13 residues long. The CDR3: CASSLYNSGEQYF. The CDR3, as DNA: TGTGCCAGCAGTTTGTACAACTCGGGCGAGCAGTACTTC.

This clonotype has a handful of counts. CDR3 residues: CSVAGAADSTDTQYF. The CDR3 bases are TGCAGCGTTGCTGGGGCGGCAGATAGCACAGATACGCAGTATTTT. The J gene is TRBJ2-3, the V gene TRBV29-1; the D gene is possibly TRBD1 (5 bases). This CDR3 comprises 15 residues. The V end lost 4 bases, the J end lost 0 bases, and 14 bases lay between the germline ends. CDR1 and CDR2 (germline): SQVTM, ANQGSEA.

The sample holds many counts of this clonotype. The chain recombines TRBV27 with TRBJ2-7; TRBD1 matches at 9 bases. Germline CDR1 MNHEY, CDR2 SMNVEV (reference sequence). The CDR3 sequence is 15 residues long. Germline trimming cut 5 bases from V and 3 bases from J; bases unmatched to any gene: 8. As DNA, the CDR3 is TGTGCCAGCAGTCCCACGGGACAGGGCTTCTACGAGCAGTACTTC. It specifies CASSPTGQGFYEQYF.

The rearrangement joins TRBV15 to TRBJ2-4; 8 nucleotides line up with TRBD2. Per the germline V gene, CDR1 is LNHNV and CDR2 is YYDKDF (reference sequence). CDR3 length: 15 amino acids. V was pared by 1 base and J by 5 bases, with 4 bases of the junction left unmatched. CDR3 residues: CATSRGLAGENIQYF. CDR3 in DNA: TGTGCCACCAGCAGAGGGCTAGCGGGTGAAAACATTCAGTACTTC.

The chain recombines TRBV18 with TRBJ2-5; 8 bases agree with TRBD1. The germline V gene encodes CDR1 KGHSH and CDR2 LQKENI. The CDR3 totals 14 residues. Trimming took 3 bases from V and 1 from J; bases not matched to a gene: 1. CDR3 in amino acids: CASSPTGVQETQYF. DNA for the CDR3: TGTGCCAGCTCACCGACAGGGGTCCAAGAGACCCAGTACTTC.

There are a few counts of this clonotype. This chain uses TRBV14 with TRBJ1-2; no firm D call. The CDR3 runs to 13 residues. CDR1 is SGHDN and CDR2 is FVKESK in the germline V gene. The V and J ends lost 4 bases and 5 bases respectively, with 11 bases between them. The CDR3 bases are TGTGCCAGCAGCCCCTCAAGGATATATGGCTACACCTTC. Amino acids: CASSPSRIYGYTF.

This clonotype was counted between two and nine times. V and J are TRBV7-3 and TRBJ2-3; D may match TRBD1 or TRBD2 (5 bases each). The CDR3 loop spans 14 amino acids. V was clipped by 6 bases and J by 8 bases, with 18 bases between them. Per the germline V gene, CDR1 is SGHTA and CDR2 is FQGTGA. The CDR3 bases are TGTGCCAGCAGGCCAGGGACCGCCGCAGGTACGCAGTATTTT. This encodes CASRPGTAAGTQYF.

This clonotype was detected only a few times. The rearrangement uses TRBV4-1 and TRBJ1-3; D remains unclear. Germline V gives CDR1 MGHRA, CDR2 YSYEKL. This CDR3 is 16 amino acids long. Trimming removed 0 bases from V and 0 bases from J, with 9 bases in between. CDR3 coding DNA: TGCGCCAGCAGCCAAGAAGCGCCGAACTCTGGAAACACCATATATTTT. Translation: CASSQEAPNSGNTIYF.

Only a few counts were recorded for this clonotype. This sequence joins TRBV11-2 and TRBJ2-3; 12 bases agree with TRBD2. This CDR3 contains 13 residues. From germline, CDR1 is SGHAT and CDR2 FQNNGV. Trimming at V came to 8 bases and at J to 14 bases, leaving 11 bases not matched to a gene. The CDR3 nucleotides are TGTGCCAGCGGAACCCGACTAGCGGGAGACACGTATTTT. Its protein product is CASGTRLAGDTYF.

V is TRBV18 and J is TRBJ2-7, with a weak D call TRBD1 (5 bases). The V and J ends lost 6 bases and 0 bases respectively, with 18 bases between them. The length of the CDR3 is 16 residues. Germline V lookup: CDR1 KGHSH, CDR2 LQKENI. Here the CDR3 DNA reads TGTGCCAGCTCCGCGACAGTAGCTGTAATCTCCTACGAGCAGTACTTC. Translated, it gives CASSATVAVISYEQYF.